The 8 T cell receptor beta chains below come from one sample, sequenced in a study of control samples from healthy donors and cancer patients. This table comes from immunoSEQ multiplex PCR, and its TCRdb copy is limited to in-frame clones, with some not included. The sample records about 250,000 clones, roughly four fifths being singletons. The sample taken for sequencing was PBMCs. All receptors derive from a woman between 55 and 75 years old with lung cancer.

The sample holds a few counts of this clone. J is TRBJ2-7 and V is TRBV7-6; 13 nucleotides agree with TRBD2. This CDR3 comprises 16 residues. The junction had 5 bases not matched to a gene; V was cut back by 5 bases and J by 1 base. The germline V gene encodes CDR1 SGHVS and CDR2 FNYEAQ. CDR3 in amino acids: CASSPGTSGESYEQYF. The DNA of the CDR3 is TGTGCCAGCAGCCCTGGGACTAGCGGGGAGTCCTACGAGCAGTACTTC.

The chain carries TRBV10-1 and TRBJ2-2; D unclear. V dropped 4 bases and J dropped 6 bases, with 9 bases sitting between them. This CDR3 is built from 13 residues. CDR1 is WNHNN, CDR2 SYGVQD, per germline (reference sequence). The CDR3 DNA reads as TGCGCCAGCAGTGGTCTTATGGCCGGGGAGCTGTTTTTT. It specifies CASSGLMAGELFF.

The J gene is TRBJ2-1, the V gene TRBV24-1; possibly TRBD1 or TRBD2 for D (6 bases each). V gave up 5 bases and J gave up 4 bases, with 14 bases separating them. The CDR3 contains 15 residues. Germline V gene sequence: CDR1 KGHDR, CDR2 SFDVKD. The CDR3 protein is CATSVGGSIYNEQFF. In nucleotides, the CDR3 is TGTGCCACCAGTGTAGGGGGGTCCATATACAATGAGCAGTTCTTC.

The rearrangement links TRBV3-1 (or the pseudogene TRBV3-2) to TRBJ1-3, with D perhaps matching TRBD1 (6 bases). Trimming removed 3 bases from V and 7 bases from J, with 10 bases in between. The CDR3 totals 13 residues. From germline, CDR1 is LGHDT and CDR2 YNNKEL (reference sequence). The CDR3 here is CASSQGARNTIYF. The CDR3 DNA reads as TGTGCCAGCAGCCAGGGGGCGAGGAACACCATATATTTT.

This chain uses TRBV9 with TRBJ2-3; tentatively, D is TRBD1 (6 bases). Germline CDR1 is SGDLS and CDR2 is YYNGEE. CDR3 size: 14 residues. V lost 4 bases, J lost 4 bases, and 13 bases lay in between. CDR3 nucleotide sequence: TGTGCCAGCAGCCCACGACAGGCCCCAGATACGCAGTATTTT. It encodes CASSPRQAPDTQYF.

The CDR3 coding sequence is TGTGCCAGCAGTTCCGGGACAGAACTCTATGGCTACACCTTC. Amino acids: CASSSGTELYGYTF. The genes are TRBV27 and TRBJ1-2; 7 nucleotides line up with TRBD1. J lost 4 bases, V lost 4 bases, and 6 bases had no gene match. The length of the CDR3 is 14 residues. Looked up from germline, CDR1 is MNHEY and CDR2 is SMNVEV (reference sequence).

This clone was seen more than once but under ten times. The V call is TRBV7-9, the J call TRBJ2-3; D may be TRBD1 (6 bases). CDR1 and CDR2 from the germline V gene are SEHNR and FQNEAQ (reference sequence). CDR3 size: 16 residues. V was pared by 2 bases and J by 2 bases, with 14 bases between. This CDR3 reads CASSLLSTGHTDTQYF. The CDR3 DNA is TGTGCCAGCAGCTTATTAAGCACAGGGCACACAGATACGCAGTATTTT.

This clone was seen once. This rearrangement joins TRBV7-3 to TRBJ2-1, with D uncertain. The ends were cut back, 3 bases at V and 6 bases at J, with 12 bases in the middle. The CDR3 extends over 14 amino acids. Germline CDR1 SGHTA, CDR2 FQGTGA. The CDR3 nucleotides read TGTGCCAGCAGCTTCAGCCCCGCGGTCAATGAGCAGTTCTTC. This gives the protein CASSFSPAVNEQFF.